This T cell receptor (beta chain) is from a study of graft-versus-host responses after intestinal transplantation. Looking at the study overall: Transplantation in recipients was multivisceral, liver-intestinal, or isolated intestinal.

V was clipped by 0 bases and J by 8 bases, with 13 bases between them. CDR1 and CDR2 (germline): GTSNPN, SVGIG (reference sequence). CDR3 length: 13 amino acids. Produced via immunoSEQ multiplex PCR; TCRdb's table is partial and in-frame only. In the table there are under 100,000 clones, around 80% of which are singletons. A word on this clone: Its specificity is not known.

Broader study findings: HvG clone declines early post-transplant were associated with peak circulating GvH levels. Recipient marrow harbored GvH clones, some of which surfaced first in ileum or blood.

This TCR was recovered from a human donor who received an intestinal transplant. The rearrangement uses TRBV30 and TRBJ1-2; D is possibly TRBD1 (5 bases). The sequences come from unstimulated CD4+ T cells sorted from spleen or lymph node cells, collected before intestinal transplant. CDR3 in amino acids: CAWSVLRGGGYTF. In nucleotides, the CDR3 is TGTGCCTGGAGTGTGTTGCGGGGCGGAGGCTACACCTTC.